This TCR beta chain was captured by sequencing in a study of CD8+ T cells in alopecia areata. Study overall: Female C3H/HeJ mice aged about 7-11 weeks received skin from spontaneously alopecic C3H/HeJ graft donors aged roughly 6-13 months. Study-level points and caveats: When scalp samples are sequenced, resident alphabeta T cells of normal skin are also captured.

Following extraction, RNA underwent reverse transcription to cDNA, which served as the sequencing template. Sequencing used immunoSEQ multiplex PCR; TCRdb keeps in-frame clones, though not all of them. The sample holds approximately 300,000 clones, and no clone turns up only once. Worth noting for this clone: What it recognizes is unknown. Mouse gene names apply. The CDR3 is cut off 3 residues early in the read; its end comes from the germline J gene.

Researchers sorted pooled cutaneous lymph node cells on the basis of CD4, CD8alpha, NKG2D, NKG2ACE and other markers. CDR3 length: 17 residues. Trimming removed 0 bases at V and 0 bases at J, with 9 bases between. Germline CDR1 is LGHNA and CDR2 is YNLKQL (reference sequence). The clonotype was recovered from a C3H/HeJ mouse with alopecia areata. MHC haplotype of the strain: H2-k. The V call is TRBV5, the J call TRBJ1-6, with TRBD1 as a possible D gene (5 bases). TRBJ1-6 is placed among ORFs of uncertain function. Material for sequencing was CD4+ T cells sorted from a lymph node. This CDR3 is CASSQDLGGSYNSPLYF. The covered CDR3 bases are TGTGCCAGCAGCCAAGATTTGGGGGGTTCCTATAATTCGCCC.